These T cell receptor beta chains were read from a single sample in a study of beta chain features in type 1 diabetes. Generated by immunoSEQ multiplex PCR, the TCRdb table keeps only in-frame clones and is missing some. The sample has a few hundred thousand clones; more than 13% are singletons. The sample consisted of naive CD4+ T cells from blood. The origin of the receptors is a woman between 18 and 30 years old in good health. CDR3s include the opening cysteine and the closing phenylalanine or tryptophan. The D gene is left open where the match is weak. Where a row states a size, it is once, few, many or the class of an expanded clone; other rows omit it.

d_gene: TRBD1
j_gene: TRBJ1-2
abundance: few
v_gene: TRBV5-1
CDR3nt: TGCGCCAGCAGCTTGGGACAGGGAGGTGGCTACACCTTC
CDR3aa: CASSLGQGGGYTF

d_gene: -
j_gene: TRBJ2-3
abundance: few
v_gene: TRBV11-3
CDR3nt: TGTGCCAGCAGCTTGACGCGGGCCACAGATACGCAGTATTTT
CDR3aa: CASSLTRATDTQYF

d_gene: -
j_gene: TRBJ1-2
abundance: -
v_gene: TRBV30
CDR3nt: TGTGCCTGGAGTGGTCAGATGTATGGCTACACCTTC
CDR3aa: CAWSGQMYGYTF

d_gene: -
j_gene: TRBJ2-5
abundance: few
v_gene: TRBV4-1
CDR3nt: TGCGCCAGCAGCCAAGATCGGACAGTCCAAGAGACCCAGTACTTC
CDR3aa: CASSQDRTVQETQYF

d_gene: TRBD1
j_gene: TRBJ1-1
abundance: few
v_gene: TRBV4-3
CDR3nt: TGCGCCAGCAGCCAAGATTGGGGACAGCCGTTGAACACTGAAGCTTTCTTT
CDR3aa: CASSQDWGQPLNTEAFF

d_gene: TRBD1
j_gene: TRBJ1-1
abundance: -
v_gene: TRBV18
CDR3nt: TGTGCCAGCTCACCGACAGGGGTGAACACTGAAGCTTTCTTT
CDR3aa: CASSPTGVNTEAFF

d_gene: TRBD2
j_gene: TRBJ2-6
abundance: -
v_gene: TRBV7-2
CDR3nt: TGTGCCAGCACCAAGTTTTTAGCGGGGGTCTCTGGGGCCAACGTCCTGACTTTC
CDR3aa: CASTKFLAGVSGANVLTF

d_gene: TRBD2
j_gene: TRBJ2-7
abundance: few
v_gene: TRBV7-9
CDR3nt: TGTGCCAGCACCCTGGGACTAGCGGCTTCCTACGAGCAGTACTTC
CDR3aa: CASTLGLAASYEQYF

d_gene: TRBD2
j_gene: TRBJ2-7
abundance: -
v_gene: TRBV10-3
CDR3nt: TGTGCCATCAGTGATTCAGGACTAGCGGGAGGAAGTGAGCAGTACTTC
CDR3aa: CAISDSGLAGGSEQYF

d_gene: -
j_gene: TRBJ2-6
abundance: few
v_gene: TRBV5-1
CDR3nt: TGCGCCAGCAGCTTGGCATTCTCTGGGGCCAACGTCCTGACTTTC
CDR3aa: CASSLAFSGANVLTF

d_gene: TRBD2
j_gene: TRBJ2-7
abundance: -
v_gene: TRBV4-1
CDR3nt: TGCGCCAGCAGTCAAACGGGACTAGCGGAAAATGAGCAGTACTTC
CDR3aa: CASSQTGLAENEQYF

d_gene: TRBD1
j_gene: TRBJ1-2
abundance: -
v_gene: TRBV30
CDR3nt: TGTGCCTGTCCAGGGACAGGGGGTAGCTATGGCTACACCTTC
CDR3aa: CACPGTGGSYGYTF

d_gene: -
j_gene: TRBJ2-5
abundance: few
v_gene: TRBV15
CDR3nt: TGTGCCACCAGCAGCCAGGGATTGCGGGAGACCCAGTACTTC
CDR3aa: CATSSQGLRETQYF

d_gene: TRBD1
j_gene: TRBJ1-2
abundance: -
v_gene: TRBV9
CDR3nt: TGTGCCAGCAGCGTAGCCCTCCCGGACAGGGCGGGCTATGGCTACACCTTC
CDR3aa: CASSVALPDRAGYGYTF